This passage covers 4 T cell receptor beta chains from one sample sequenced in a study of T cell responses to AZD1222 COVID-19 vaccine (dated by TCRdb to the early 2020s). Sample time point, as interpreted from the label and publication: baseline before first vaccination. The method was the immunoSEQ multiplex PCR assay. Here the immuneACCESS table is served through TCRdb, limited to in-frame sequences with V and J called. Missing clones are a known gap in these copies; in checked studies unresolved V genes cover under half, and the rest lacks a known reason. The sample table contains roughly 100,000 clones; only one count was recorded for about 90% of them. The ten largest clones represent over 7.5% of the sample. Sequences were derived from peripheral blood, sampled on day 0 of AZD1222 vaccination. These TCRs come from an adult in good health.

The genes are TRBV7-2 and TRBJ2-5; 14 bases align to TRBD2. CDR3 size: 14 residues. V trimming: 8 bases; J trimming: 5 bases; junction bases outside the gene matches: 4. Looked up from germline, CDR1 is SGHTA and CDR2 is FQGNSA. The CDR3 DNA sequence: TGTGCCAGCCGGGGACTAGCGGGGGCGGAGACCCAGTACTTC. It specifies CASRGLAGAETQYF.

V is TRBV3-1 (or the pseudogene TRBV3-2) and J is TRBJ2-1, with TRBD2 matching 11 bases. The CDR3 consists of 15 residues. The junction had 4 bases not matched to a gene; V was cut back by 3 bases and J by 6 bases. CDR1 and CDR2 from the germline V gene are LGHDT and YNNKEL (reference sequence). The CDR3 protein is CASSHPGLAGNEQFF. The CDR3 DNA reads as TGTGCCAGCAGCCACCCAGGACTAGCGGGCAATGAGCAGTTCTTC.

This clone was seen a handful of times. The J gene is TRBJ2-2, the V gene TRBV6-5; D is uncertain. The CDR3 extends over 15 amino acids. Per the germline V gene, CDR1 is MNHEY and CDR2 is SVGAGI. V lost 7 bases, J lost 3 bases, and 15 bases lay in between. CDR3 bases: TGTGCCAGCACCCAAGGAGATGGCGACACCGGGGAGCTGTTTTTT. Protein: CASTQGDGDTGELFF.

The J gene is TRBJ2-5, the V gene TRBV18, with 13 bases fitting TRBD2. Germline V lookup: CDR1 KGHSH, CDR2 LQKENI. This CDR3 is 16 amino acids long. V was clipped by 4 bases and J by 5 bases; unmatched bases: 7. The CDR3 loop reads CASSLTSGRAGETQYF. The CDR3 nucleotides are TGTGCCAGCTCACTTACTAGCGGGAGGGCCGGTGAGACCCAGTACTTC.